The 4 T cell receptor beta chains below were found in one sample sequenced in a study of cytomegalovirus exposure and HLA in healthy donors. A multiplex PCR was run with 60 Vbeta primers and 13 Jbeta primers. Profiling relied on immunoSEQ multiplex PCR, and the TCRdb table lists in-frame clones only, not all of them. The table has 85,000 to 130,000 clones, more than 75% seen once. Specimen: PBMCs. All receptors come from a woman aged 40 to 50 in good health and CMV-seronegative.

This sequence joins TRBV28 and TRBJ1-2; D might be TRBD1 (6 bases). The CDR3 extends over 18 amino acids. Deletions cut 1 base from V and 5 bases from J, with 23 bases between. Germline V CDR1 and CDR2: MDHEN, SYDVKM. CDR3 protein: CASSLSSQGPGDVYGYTF. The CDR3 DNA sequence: TGTGCCAGCAGTTTATCGTCCCAGGGGCCTGGGGATGTTTATGGCTACACCTTC.

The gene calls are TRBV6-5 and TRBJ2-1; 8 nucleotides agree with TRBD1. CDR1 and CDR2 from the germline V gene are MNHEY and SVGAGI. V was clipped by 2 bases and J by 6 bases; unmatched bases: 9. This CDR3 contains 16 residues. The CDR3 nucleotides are TGTGCCAGCAGTTACCTATGGACAGGGTCCGGCAATGAGCAGTTCTTC. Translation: CASSYLWTGSGNEQFF.

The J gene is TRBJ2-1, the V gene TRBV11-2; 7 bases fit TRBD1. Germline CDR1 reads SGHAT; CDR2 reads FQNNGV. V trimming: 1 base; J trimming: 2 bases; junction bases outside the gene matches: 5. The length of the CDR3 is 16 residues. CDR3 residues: CASSLVGTETYNEQFF. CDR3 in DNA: TGTGCCAGCAGCTTAGTGGGGACAGAGACCTACAATGAGCAGTTCTTC.

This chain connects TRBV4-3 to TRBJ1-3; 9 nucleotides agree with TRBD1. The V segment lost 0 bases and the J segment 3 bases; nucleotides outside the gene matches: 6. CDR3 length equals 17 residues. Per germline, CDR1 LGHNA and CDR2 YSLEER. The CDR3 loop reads CASSQDRDRANGNTIYF. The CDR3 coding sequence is TGCGCCAGCAGCCAAGATAGGGACAGGGCTAATGGAAACACCATATATTTT.